One sample yielded the 32 T cell receptor beta chains listed below, sequenced in a study of neurological immune-mediated disorders. In TCRdb, the 5' RACE reads were re-called with MiXCR into one record per CDR3 protein. The table includes 65,000 to 70,000 distinct CDR3 sequences, roughly 3.6% detected once. The sequenced sample was PBMCs. All receptors come from a man aged 25-45 years with multiple sclerosis.

The table lists this clonotype with many counts. The CDR3 DNA sequence: TGTGCCAGCAGTTATGACACCTGGAGCTCTGGCTACACCTTC. It translates to CASSYDTWSSGYTF. This rearrangement joins TRBV6-5 to TRBJ1-2; D remains ambiguous. The CDR3 has 14 amino acids. Germline values: CDR1 MNHEY, CDR2 SVGAGI. Trimming stripped 3 bases from V and 7 bases from J, with 15 bases between.

The sample holds many counts of this clonotype. The CDR3 sequence: CSAQRAGASNQPQHF. The CDR3 DNA follows: TGCAGTGCGCAACGGGCAGGGGCTAGCAATCAGCCCCAGCATTTT. The rearrangement links TRBV20-1 to TRBJ1-5; possible D gene TRBD1, 6 bases. CDR1 is DFQATT and CDR2 is SNEGSKA in the germline V gene (reference sequence). Trimming pared 6 bases from V and 0 bases from J, leaving 15 bases between. The CDR3 length is 15 residues.

This clonotype was observed at least ten times. The CDR3 loop is CASSPAGHIYNEQFF. DNA for the CDR3: TGTGCCAGCAGTCCCGCAGGACACATCTACAATGAGCAGTTCTTC. The chain combines TRBV27 with TRBJ2-1; perhaps TRBD1 as D (5 bases). Germline V CDR1 and CDR2: MNHEY, SMNVEV (reference sequence). The CDR3 is 15 amino acids. V was cut by 5 bases and J by 3 bases, with 14 bases left in between.

This clonotype was counted ten times or more. V gene TRBV6-5 combines with J gene TRBJ2-3; D is possibly TRBD1 (6 bases). Germline V gene data show CDR1 as MNHEY and CDR2 as SVGAGI. V was cut by 5 bases and J by 1 base, with 10 bases left in between. The CDR3 extends over 14 amino acids. This chain's CDR3 is CASSAPGGTDTQYF. As DNA, the CDR3 is TGTGCCAGCAGTGCCCCAGGGGGCACAGATACGCAGTATTTT.

This clonotype has ten or more counts. This chain uses TRBV6-5 with TRBJ2-1, with D possibly TRBD2 on 5 matching bases. The CDR3 consists of 13 residues. Trimming left V 5 bases short and J 6 bases short, with 11 bases between. CDR1 is MNHEY and CDR2 is SVGAGI in the germline V gene. The chain's CDR3 is CASSLSETNEQFF. CDR3 coding DNA: TGTGCCAGCAGTCTTAGCGAGACCAATGAGCAGTTCTTC.

This clonotype was counted ten times or more. The chain carries TRBV20-1 and TRBJ2-5; D tentatively fits TRBD1 or TRBD2 (5 bases each). Germline values: CDR1 DFQATT, CDR2 SNEGSKA (reference sequence). This CDR3 is built from 13 residues. V was pared by 1 base and J by 4 bases, with 10 bases between. In nucleotides, the CDR3 is TGCAGTGCTAGAGTTCCGGGGCTAGAGACCCAGTACTTC. The encoded protein is CSARVPGLETQYF.

This clonotype was recorded many times. The rearrangement uses TRBV7-2 and TRBJ2-3; D may be TRBD1 or TRBD2 (6 bases each). The CDR3 loop spans 15 amino acids. Trimming shortened V by 5 bases and J by 0 bases, and 12 bases separated the two germline ends. Germline loops: CDR1 SGHTA, CDR2 FQGNSA. CDR3 sequence: CASSAPGASTDTQYF. CDR3 coding DNA: TGTGCCAGCAGCGCCCCGGGGGCTAGCACAGATACGCAGTATTTT.

Many counts were recorded for this clonotype. The V and J genes are TRBV7-2 and TRBJ2-2; tentative D call: TRBD1 (6 bases). The CDR3 is 15 amino acids. Germline V gives CDR1 SGHTA, CDR2 FQGNSA. With 2 bases removed from V and 9 bases from J, the gap between germline ends came to 16 bases. CDR3: CASSLRGTEHRELFF. The CDR3 DNA is TGTGCCAGCAGCTTAAGGGGGACCGAACACCGGGAGCTGTTTTTT. The full variable domain, completed using reference TRBV7-2 and TRBJ2-2, is GAGVSQSPSNKVTEKGKDVELRCDPISGHTALYWYRQSLGQGLEFLIYFQGNSAPDKSGLPSDRFSAERTGGSVSTLTIQRTQQEDSAVYLCASSLRGTEHRELFFGEGSRLTVL.

With regard to this clonotype: In this CDR3 the conserved last residue, phenylalanine or tryptophan, is missing, so a read error is likely. The chain links TRBV12-3 or TRBV12-4 to TRBJ1-2, with D possibly matching TRBD1 (5 bases). V was pared by 1 base and J by 4 bases, with 10 bases between. The CDR3 runs to 14 residues. The CDR3 protein is CASSLDRGAYGYTN. CDR3 coding DNA: TGTGCCAGCAGTTTAGATAGGGGAGCCTATGGCTACACCAAC.

The J gene is TRBJ2-5, the V gene TRBV20-1; the D gene is possibly TRBD2 (6 bases). This CDR3 is built from 12 residues. Looked up from germline, CDR1 is DFQATT and CDR2 is SNEGSKA (reference sequence). Trimming removed 3 bases at V and 4 bases at J, with 9 bases between. The CDR3 coding sequence is TGCAGTGCTAGTAGGGGAGGAGAGACCCAGTACTTC. Amino acid sequence: CSASRGGETQYF.

Ten or more counts support this clonotype. CDR3 in amino acids: CASSELGLAGHYNEQFF. The CDR3 bases are TGCGCCAGCAGCGAGCTGGGACTAGCGGGACACTACAATGAGCAGTTCTTC. The chain combines TRBV5-1 with TRBJ2-1, with 13 nucleotides matching TRBD2. The junction had 7 bases not matched to a gene; V was cut back by 4 bases and J by 3 bases. The germline CDR1 and CDR2 sequences are SGHRS and YFSETQ. The CDR3 totals 17 residues. Together with reference TRBV5-1 and TRBJ2-1, the CDR3 gives the full variable domain: KAGVTQTPRYLIKTRGQQVTLSCSPISGHRSVSWYQQTPGQGLQFLFEYFSETQRNKGNFPGRFSGRQFSNSRSEMNVSTLELGDSALYLCASSELGLAGHYNEQFFGPGTRLTVL.

Ten or more counts support this clonotype. This chain connects TRBV7-2 to TRBJ1-1, with a weak D call TRBD1 (6 bases). The CDR3 runs 15 residues. With 3 bases removed from V and 6 bases from J, the gap between germline ends came to 17 bases. Germline CDR1 reads SGHTA; CDR2 reads FQGNSA. The CDR3 is CASSFEIGGQAEAFF. For the CDR3, the DNA is TGTGCCAGCAGCTTCGAAATCGGGGGACAAGCTGAAGCTTTCTTT. Based on the CDR3 plus reference TRBV7-2 and TRBJ1-1, the full variable domain is GAGVSQSPSNKVTEKGKDVELRCDPISGHTALYWYRQSLGQGLEFLIYFQGNSAPDKSGLPSDRFSAERTGGSVSTLTIQRTQQEDSAVYLCASSFEIGGQAEAFFGQGTRLTVV.

This clonotype was seen many times. The chain recombines TRBV6-6 with TRBJ2-7; a possible D gene is TRBD2 (6 bases). The CDR3 has 15 residues. Germline loops: CDR1 MNHNY, CDR2 SVGAGI (reference sequence). The V end lost 5 bases, the J end lost 2 bases, and 16 bases lay between the germline ends. DNA of the CDR3: TGTGCCAGCAGTGAACCGGGACTTAAGGCCTACGAGCAGTACTTC. Its protein is CASSEPGLKAYEQYF.

Many counts were recorded for this clonotype. The V and J genes are TRBV10-2 and TRBJ1-2; D is ambiguous. The V end lost 8 bases, the J end lost 0 bases, and 10 bases lay between the germline ends. This CDR3 has 13 residues. Germline V CDR1 and CDR2: WSHSY, SAAADI. Here the CDR3 reads CASGDATNYGYTF. The CDR3 bases are TGCGCCAGCGGGGATGCTACTAACTATGGCTACACCTTC.

There are many counts of this clonotype. The chain links TRBV5-6 to TRBJ1-1; a weak D match, TRBD1 (6 bases). V gave up 3 bases and J gave up 6 bases, with 15 bases separating them. The CDR3 has 14 residues. The germline CDR1 and CDR2 sequences are SGHDT and YYEEEE. The CDR3, as DNA: TGTGCCAGCAGCTATGGACAGTTTGCGGCTGAAGCTTTCTTT. Translating gives CASSYGQFAAEAFF.

This clonotype occurred many times. The chain has TRBV20-1 and TRBJ1-1, with unresolved D. This CDR3 has 13 residues. Trimming removed 5 bases at V and 0 bases at J, with 10 bases between. Germline CDR1 DFQATT, CDR2 SNEGSKA (reference sequence). The CDR3 sequence is CSAARPLNTEAFF. CDR3 bases: TGCAGTGCTGCAAGACCCCTGAACACTGAAGCTTTCTTT.

This clonotype occurred many times. The V and J genes are TRBV5-1 and TRBJ1-2; D might be TRBD1 (5 bases). The V and J ends lost 4 bases and 1 base respectively, with 11 bases between them. The CDR3 is 14 residues long. CDR1 is SGHRS and CDR2 is YFSETQ in the germline V gene. The CDR3 DNA follows: TGCGCCAGCAGCGCCAACGGGGGTAACTATGGCTACACCTTC. It translates to CASSANGGNYGYTF. The full variable domain, completed using reference TRBV5-1 and TRBJ1-2, is KAGVTQTPRYLIKTRGQQVTLSCSPISGHRSVSWYQQTPGQGLQFLFEYFSETQRNKGNFPGRFSGRQFSNSRSEMNVSTLELGDSALYLCASSANGGNYGYTFGSGTRLTVV.

This clonotype occurred many times. The chain couples TRBV20-1 to TRBJ1-5, with 7 bases matching TRBD1. Trimming cost V 4 bases and J 3 bases; bases outside gene matches: 3. This CDR3 region has 13 residues. From germline, CDR1 is DFQATT and CDR2 SNEGSKA (reference sequence). The DNA for the CDR3 is TGCAGTGCTAAGGGACAGCCCAATCAGCCCCAGCATTTT. It encodes CSAKGQPNQPQHF.

This clonotype was seen repeatedly, ten times or more. This chain uses TRBV6-6 with TRBJ1-2; the D gene is possibly TRBD1 (5 bases). Germline CDR1 MNHNY, CDR2 SVGAGI (reference sequence). CDR3 length equals 13 residues. V was cut by 6 bases and J by 7 bases, with 15 bases left in between. Written as DNA, the CDR3 is TGTGCCAGCAGGGAAGCAGGGCTAGGTGGCTACACCTTC. Translation gives CASREAGLGGYTF.

This clonotype has ten or more counts. The chain has TRBV7-6 and TRBJ2-1; 10 bases fit TRBD2. The CDR3 loop spans 15 amino acids. Germline V gene sequence: CDR1 SGHVS, CDR2 FNYEAQ. V lost 5 bases to trimming and J lost 8 bases; unmatched junction nucleotides: 9. The CDR3 region is CASSLGASGGYEQFF. The DNA for the CDR3 is TGTGCCAGCAGCCTGGGGGCTAGCGGGGGCTATGAGCAGTTCTTC.

This clonotype occurred many times. The rearrangement links TRBV14 to TRBJ2-7, with 7 bases aligning to TRBD1. This CDR3 has 16 residues. The germline V gene has CDR1 SGHDN and CDR2 FVKESK. J lost 4 bases, V lost 0 bases, and 9 bases had no gene match. CDR3 coding DNA: TGTGCCAGCAGCCAAGATTTGGGGCAGGGGGTTTACGAGCAGTACTTC. Translating gives CASSQDLGQGVYEQYF. The entire variable domain, with the rest obtained from reference TRBV14 and TRBJ2-7, is as follows: EAGVTQFPSHSVIEKGQTVTLRCDPISGHDNLYWYRRVMGKEIKFLLHFVKESKQDESGMPNNRFLAERTGGTYSTLKVQPAELEDSGVYFCASSQDLGQGVYEQYFGPGTRLTVT.

This clonotype has at least ten counts. V gene TRBV9 combines with J gene TRBJ2-5, with 8 bases aligning to TRBD2. The V gene's germline CDR1 is SGDLS and CDR2 YYNGEE. V trimming: 2 bases; J trimming: 5 bases; junction bases outside the gene matches: 8. This CDR3 contains 15 residues. CDR3 sequence: CASSVSTAGGETQYF. CDR3 bases: TGTGCCAGCAGCGTTAGCACCGCGGGGGGTGAGACCCAGTACTTC.

This clonotype occurred many times. This rearrangement joins TRBV27 to TRBJ1-5, with 10 bases aligning to TRBD1. V was pared by 3 bases and J by 11 bases, with 13 bases of the junction left unmatched. Germline V gene data show CDR1 as MNHEY and CDR2 as SMNVEV (reference sequence). This CDR3 spans 16 amino acids. The CDR3 protein is CASSFRDRGGLGSQHF. The CDR3 nucleotides read TGTGCCAGCAGTTTCCGGGACAGGGGTGGGCTGGGATCCCAGCATTTT.

This clonotype was seen many times. The chain couples TRBV9 to TRBJ1-2; unclear D gene. Germline V gene lookup returns CDR1 SGDLS and CDR2 YYNGEE. Trimming stripped 1 base from V and 8 bases from J, with 9 bases between. This CDR3 comprises 12 residues. The CDR3 DNA follows: TGTGCCAGCAGCGTAAACAATCGGGGCTACACCTTC. Protein product: CASSVNNRGYTF.

This clonotype is categorized as medium-sized. This chain joins TRBV6-6 and TRBJ2-6, with no clear D. The CDR3 extends over 15 amino acids. The germline V gene encodes CDR1 MNHNY and CDR2 SVGAGI (reference sequence). The germline V and J ends were trimmed by 0 bases and 1 base, with 4 bases remaining between them. CDR3 sequence: CASSYSNSGANVLTF. In nucleotides, the CDR3 is TGTGCCAGCAGTTACTCGAATTCTGGGGCCAACGTCCTGACTTTC.

Comments on this clonotype: A much larger clone lies a single base off, so this may be a read error. This chain joins TRBV7-9 and TRBJ2-1, with 7 positions matching TRBD1. CDR3 length equals 16 residues. J lost 1 base, V lost 5 bases, and 8 bases had no gene match. Germline CDR1 reads SEHNR; CDR2 reads FQNEAQ (reference sequence). CDR3 bases: TGTGCCAGCAGCCACGGGACAGACAGATCCTACAATGAGCAGTTCTTC. Translation: CASSHGTDRSYNEQFF.

This clonotype has a count of ten or more. This chain uses TRBV7-9 with TRBJ2-7; D uncertain. In germline, CDR1 is SEHNR, CDR2 FQNEAQ (reference sequence). Trimming stripped 4 bases from V and 0 bases from J, with 13 bases between. This CDR3 has 15 amino acids. Here the CDR3 reads CASSSRAANSYEQYF. The CDR3 DNA reads TGTGCCAGCAGCTCAAGGGCGGCTAACTCCTACGAGCAGTACTTC.

This clonotype was picked up many times. The chain uses TRBV5-5 and TRBJ1-5; perhaps TRBD1 as D (6 bases). Per the germline V gene, CDR1 is SGHKS and CDR2 is YYEKEE (reference sequence). V lost 4 bases and J 5 bases, leaving 10 bases between the germline ends. The CDR3 is made up of 13 amino acids. The CDR3 spells CASSHSGDQPQHF. As DNA, the CDR3 is TGTGCCAGCAGCCATTCAGGGGATCAGCCCCAGCATTTT.

This clonotype was seen ten or more times. This chain connects TRBV20-1 to TRBJ1-2, with 12 bases identical to TRBD1. There are 13 residues in the CDR3. The V gene's germline CDR1 is DFQATT and CDR2 SNEGSKA (reference sequence). The V and J ends lost 4 bases and 8 bases, in that order; junction bases with no gene match: 5. In DNA, the CDR3 is TGCAGTGCTACGGGGACAGGGGGCCGGGGCTACACCTTC. Its translation: CSATGTGGRGYTF.

The V call is TRBV4-3, the J call TRBJ2-3; D unclear. The CDR3 sequence is 15 residues long. CDR1 is LGHNA, CDR2 YSLEER, per germline. Trimming pared 4 bases from V and 0 bases from J, leaving 11 bases between. The CDR3 reads CASSLGVRSTDTQYF. The CDR3 DNA sequence: TGCGCCAGCAGCCTAGGCGTGAGGAGCACAGATACGCAGTATTTT.

The table lists this clonotype with many counts. This chain links TRBV9 with TRBJ1-4; a possible D gene is TRBD1 (6 bases). The V end lost 0 bases, the J end lost 6 bases, and 18 bases lay between the germline ends. The CDR3 contains 17 residues. Germline CDR1 reads SGDLS; CDR2 reads YYNGEE. In nucleotides, the CDR3 is TGTGCCAGCAGCGTAGGCTCCGGGGGCAGTGATTATGAAAAACTGTTTTTT. This gives the protein CASSVGSGGSDYEKLFF. The whole variable domain, filled in from reference TRBV9 and TRBJ1-4, reads DSGVTQTPKHLITATGQRVTLRCSPRSGDLSVYWYQQSLDQGLQFLIQYYNGEERAKGNILERFSAQQFPDLHSELNLSSLELGDSALYFCASSVGSGGSDYEKLFFGSGTQLSVL.

In its sample, this clonotype was seen a few times. CDR3 coding DNA: TGTGCCAGCAGTGAGACGTTCCTGCCGAACACCGGGGAGCTGTTTTTT. It specifies CASSETFLPNTGELFF. V and J are TRBV27 and TRBJ2-2; D gene unclear. Trimming pared 5 bases from V and 0 bases from J, leaving 13 bases between. The CDR3 covers 16 residues. Germline CDR1 MNHEY, CDR2 SMNVEV (reference sequence).